These 25 T cell receptor beta chains were sequenced from one sample in a study of regulatory T cells in long-lasting Graves disease (dated by TCRdb to the early 2020s). Read against the paper, the sample's time point label means: newly diagnosed GD, antithyroid drugs for less than 3 months. For both TCR sequencing and RNA sequencing, RNA was extracted from PBMCs in TRIzol. Libraries were built with multiplex PCR. Sequencing was performed on an Illumina HiSeq 4000. TCR beta libraries were built with iRepertoire HTBI primers and Arm-PCR amplification of CDR3 regions. In TCRdb, the public reads were trimmed at Q25 with fastp and aligned with MiXCR, with productive beta chains retained. Every entry covers one CDR3 protein and lists the most common genes and DNA from its rows. The sample table records some 560,000 distinct CDR3 sequences; about 15% of these occur just once. Around 25% of the sample goes to the ten largest clones.

This sample also belongs to another study, concerning T cells in Graves' hyperthyroidism and ophthalmopathy.

The sequenced sample was peripheral blood mononuclear cells (PBMCs), obtained at new diagnosis, from a patient treated with antithyroid drugs. The receptors here all came from a woman aged 35-65 years with Graves disease. Donor details come from another sample of the same person, matched by shared clones.

This clonotype was seen more than once but under ten times. The CDR3 DNA sequence: TGTGCCAGTAGTATAAGGGGCAGGCTGGCTGGTTTGGCTGGGGAGCTGTTTTTT. This codes for CASSIRGRLAGLAGELFF. This chain uses TRBV19 with TRBJ2-2; TRBD1 is a possible D gene (5 bases). The CDR3 consists of 18 residues. V dropped 2 bases and J dropped 8 bases, with 24 bases sitting between them. Germline V CDR1 and CDR2: LNHDA, SQIVND (reference sequence).

This clonotype was detected many times. The gene calls are TRBV25-1 and TRBJ1-1, with 10 bases fitting TRBD1. The CDR3 covers 15 residues. Germline loops: CDR1 MGHDK, CDR2 SYGVNS. V shed 4 bases and J 2 bases; nucleotides not matched to a gene: 4. CDR3 coding DNA: TGTGCCAGCAGTGGAGACAGGGGGCCTAACACTGAAGCTTTCTTT. Translating gives CASSGDRGPNTEAFF. The variable domain in full, completed from reference TRBV25-1 and TRBJ1-1, reads EADIYQTPRYLVIGTGKKITLECSQTMGHDKMYWYQQDPGMELHLIHYSYGVNSTEKGDLSSESTVSRIRTEHFPLTLESARPSHTSQYLCASSGDRGPNTEAFFGQGTRLTVV.

This clonotype was counted a few times. The V and J genes are TRBV5-4 and TRBJ2-5, with TRBD1 matching 7 bases. V was clipped by 0 bases and J by 5 bases; unmatched bases: 10. CDR1 and CDR2 (germline): SGHNT, YYREEE (reference sequence). CDR3 length: 16 residues. The CDR3 reads CASSLEGAGVGETQYF. In nucleotides, the CDR3 is TGTGCCAGCAGCTTGGAGGGGGCAGGGGTTGGGGAGACCCAGTACTTC.

This clonotype has only a few counts. The V and J genes are TRBV7-2 and TRBJ1-4, with 10 nucleotides matching TRBD1. V shed 3 bases and J 8 bases; nucleotides not matched to a gene: 9. CDR1 SGHTA and CDR2 FQGNSA come from the germline V gene. This CDR3 is built from 16 residues. Here the CDR3 reads CASSFPGQGSAEKLFF. The CDR3 DNA sequence: TGTGCCAGCAGCTTTCCGGGACAGGGGAGTGCAGAAAAACTGTTTTTT.

This clonotype turned up a few times. This chain connects TRBV12-3 or TRBV12-4 to TRBJ2-1, with D possibly being TRBD2 (5 bases). This CDR3 is built from 16 residues. Trimming shortened V by 7 bases and J by 1 base, and 17 bases separated the two germline ends. The CDR3 sequence is CASTRAGGSSYNEQFF. CDR3 coding DNA: TGTGCCAGCACCCGGGCCGGAGGAAGTTCCTACAATGAGCAGTTCTTC.

Many counts were recorded for this clonotype. CDR3: CASRTGGRGGPSYGYTF. CDR3 bases: TGTGCCAGCAGAACAGGGGGCAGGGGTGGGCCCTCCTATGGCTACACCTTC. The J gene is TRBJ1-2, the V gene TRBV12-3 or TRBV12-4, with 9 bases matching TRBD1. V shed 6 bases, J shed 4 bases, and the junction held 15 bases outside the gene matches. The CDR3 runs to 17 residues.

This clonotype has just a few counts. The rearrangement links TRBV11-2 to TRBJ2-7; D is uncertain. The CDR3 covers 14 residues. V was trimmed by 5 bases and J by 6 bases, leaving 17 bases between them. Germline V gene sequence: CDR1 SGHAT, CDR2 FQNNGV. This chain's CDR3 is CASSLTIFPAEQYF. CDR3 nucleotides: TGTGCCAGCAGCCTTACTATCTTTCCAGCCGAGCAGTACTTC. The full variable domain, rest sourced from reference TRBV11-2 and TRBJ2-7, is EAGVAQSPRYKIIEKRQSVAFWCNPISGHATLYWYQQILGQGPKLLIQFQNNGVVDDSQLPKDRFSAERLKGVDSTLKIQPAKLEDSAVYLCASSLTIFPAEQYFGPGTRLTVT.

This sequence joins TRBV5-1 and TRBJ2-3; D perhaps matches TRBD2 (7 bases). In germline, CDR1 is SGHRS, CDR2 YFSETQ. V lost 0 bases and J lost 0, with 17 bases in between. The CDR3 is 18 amino acids. The CDR3: CASSLAGGRSTSTDTQYF. The CDR3 nucleotides are TGCGCCAGCAGCTTGGCGGGGGGCCGGTCTACTAGCACAGATACGCAGTATTTT.

This clonotype has a count of ten or more. V gene TRBV11-2 combines with J gene TRBJ2-7, with 10 bases matching TRBD2. V dropped 5 bases and J dropped 2; count of bases not matched to a gene: 6. This CDR3 contains 15 residues. CDR1 is SGHAT and CDR2 is FQNNGV in the germline V gene. The CDR3 reads CASSRTGTSAYEQYF. The CDR3 DNA reads TGTGCCAGCAGCCGGACGGGGACTAGCGCCTACGAGCAGTACTTC.

This clonotype was picked up many times. The gene calls are TRBV12-3 or TRBV12-4 and TRBJ1-2; TRBD1 is a possible D gene (6 bases). V was clipped by 8 bases and J by 4 bases, with 20 bases between them. This CDR3 has 15 amino acids. CDR3 amino acids: CASQAMTGSIYGYTF. The CDR3 DNA sequence: TGTGCCAGCCAGGCCATGACAGGATCAATCTATGGCTACACCTTC.

The gene calls are TRBV7-9 and TRBJ2-5; D remains unclear. The CDR3 contains 15 residues. The V end was cut by 2 bases, the J end by 2 bases, with 12 bases between. Germline values: CDR1 SEHNR, CDR2 FQNEAQ (reference sequence). CDR3 loop: CASSLKIGLQETQYF. The CDR3 DNA is TGTGCCAGCAGCTTAAAAATTGGGTTACAAGAGACCCAGTACTTC. The variable domain in full, with the rest retrieved from reference TRBV7-9 and TRBJ2-5, is DTGVSQNPRHKITKRGQNVTFRCDPISEHNRLYWYRQTLGQGPEFLTYFQNEAQLEKSRLLSDRFSAERPKGSFSTLEIQRTEQGDSAMYLCASSLKIGLQETQYFGPGTRLLVL.

This clonotype was observed at least ten times. The junction and the germline gene differ at one end; a read error may be behind it. The chain has TRBV12-3 or TRBV12-4 and TRBJ1-3; no clear D. This CDR3 has 11 residues. CDR3 protein: CASSLGNTIYF. CDR3 DNA: TGTGCCAGCAGCTTAGGAAACACCATATATTTT.

In this sample, this clonotype turned up many times. The V and J genes are TRBV18 and TRBJ1-1; TRBD1 matches 7 bases. The CDR3 is 14 residues long. With V trimmed by 3 bases and J by 7 bases, 8 bases remained unmatched. CDR1 is KGHSH and CDR2 is LQKENI in the germline V gene. As DNA, the CDR3 is TGTGCCAGCTCACCGGGGACAGCTAGTAGTGAAGCTTTCTTT. Encoded protein: CASSPGTASSEAFF. The variable domain in full, with the rest retrieved from reference TRBV18 and TRBJ1-1, is NAGVMQNPRHLVRRRGQEARLRCSPMKGHSHVYWYRQLPEEGLKFMVYLQKENIIDESGMPKERFSAEFPKEGPSILRIQQVVRGDSAAYFCASSPGTASSEAFFGQGTRLTVV.

This clonotype was observed many times. The genes are TRBV2 and TRBJ2-6; no clear D gene. Trimming left V 2 bases short and J 4 bases short, with 9 bases between. There are 15 residues in the CDR3. CDR1 and CDR2 (germline): SNHLY, FYNNEI. CDR3: CASSEMRSGANVLTF. The CDR3, as DNA: TGTGCCAGCAGTGAAATGAGGTCCGGGGCCAACGTCCTGACTTTC. Variable domain in full (rest from reference TRBV2 and TRBJ2-6): EPEVTQTPSHQVTQMGQEVILRCVPISNHLYFYWYRQILGQKVEFLVSFYNNEISEKSEIFDDQFSVERPDGSNFTLKIRSTKLEDSAMYFCASSEMRSGANVLTFGAGSRLTVL.

Many counts were recorded for this clonotype. CDR3 DNA: TGCGCCAGCACCGGACAGGAGTACAATGAGCAGTTCTTC. Translation gives CASTGQEYNEQFF. The chain has TRBV10-2 and TRBJ2-1; 7 nucleotides align to TRBD1. The CDR3 has 13 residues. Germline V gene sequence: CDR1 WSHSY, CDR2 SAAADI. V was pared by 7 bases and J by 4 bases, with 4 bases of the junction left unmatched.

This clonotype was seen more than once but under ten times. The V and J genes are TRBV5-1 and TRBJ1-4; 7 nucleotides align to TRBD1. V trimming: 7 bases; J trimming: 6 bases; junction bases outside the gene matches: 9. This CDR3 spans 14 amino acids. CDR1 is SGHRS and CDR2 is YFSETQ in the germline V gene. This chain's CDR3 is CASYRTGFHEKLFF. CDR3 sequence (DNA): TGCGCCAGCTATAGGACAGGCTTCCATGAAAAACTGTTTTTT.

This clonotype was observed a handful of times. The chain couples TRBV19 to TRBJ2-1, with D possibly being TRBD2 (6 bases). CDR3 length: 14 amino acids. Germline-derived CDR1 and CDR2 are LNHDA and SQIVND (reference sequence). Trimming cost V 6 bases and J 4 bases, with 13 bases left between them. In DNA form, the CDR3 reads TGTGCCAGTAGCCCGGGGGTAAGGTACAATGAGCAGTTCTTC. Amino acid sequence: CASSPGVRYNEQFF.

V and J are TRBV9 and TRBJ2-2; D possibly uses TRBD1 or TRBD2 (6 bases each). There are 16 residues in the CDR3. V lost 0 bases and J lost 2, with 11 bases in between. CDR1 and CDR2 (germline): SGDLS, YYNGEE. The CDR3 bases are TGTGCCAGCAGCGTAGCTGGGGGGCAAAACACCGGGGAGCTGTTTTTT. It yields the protein CASSVAGGQNTGELFF. The variable domain in full, completed from reference TRBV9 and TRBJ2-2, reads DSGVTQTPKHLITATGQRVTLRCSPRSGDLSVYWYQQSLDQGLQFLIQYYNGEERAKGNILERFSAQQFPDLHSELNLSSLELGDSALYFCASSVAGGQNTGELFFGEGSRLTVL.

This sequence joins TRBV24-1 and TRBJ2-1, with TRBD2 identical over 7 bases. Germline V gene lookup returns CDR1 KGHDR and CDR2 SFDVKD. The CDR3 totals 16 residues. V was pared by 2 bases and J by 0 bases, with 3 bases of the junction left unmatched. CDR3 loop: CATSDWSGGSYNEQFF. The CDR3 DNA is TGTGCCACCAGTGATTGGTCGGGAGGCTCCTACAATGAGCAGTTCTTC.

The chain joins TRBV7-9 to TRBJ1-1; 10 nucleotides match TRBD1. Germline V gives CDR1 SEHNR, CDR2 FQNEAQ (reference sequence). The V gene end was trimmed by 1 base and the J gene end by 3 bases; junction bases not matched to a gene: 8. The CDR3 is 17 amino acids. The CDR3 nucleotides read TGTGCCAGCAGCTTAGGTAGACCGGGACAGGGGTACACTGAAGCTTTCTTT. Protein: CASSLGRPGQGYTEAFF. The full variable domain, rest sourced from reference TRBV7-9 and TRBJ1-1, is DTGVSQNPRHKITKRGQNVTFRCDPISEHNRLYWYRQTLGQGPEFLTYFQNEAQLEKSRLLSDRFSAERPKGSFSTLEIQRTEQGDSAMYLCASSLGRPGQGYTEAFFGQGTRLTVV.

Ten or more counts support this clonotype. The chain employs TRBV3-1 and TRBJ2-1; TRBD2 matches at 12 bases. The V gene's germline CDR1 is LGHDT and CDR2 YNNKEL (reference sequence). The CDR3 contains 14 residues. V shed 7 bases and J 7 bases; nucleotides not matched to a gene: 5. The CDR3 here is CASTTSGGLNEQFF. CDR3 coding DNA: TGTGCCAGCACCACTAGCGGGGGGTTGAATGAGCAGTTCTTC.

This clonotype was seen ten or more times. The chain's CDR3 is CASGWAGELFF. Here the CDR3 DNA reads TGTGCTAGTGGTTGGGCCGGGGAGCTGTTTTTT. The chain links TRBV12-5 to TRBJ2-2; D not certain. CDR3 length: 11 residues. The germline gives CDR1 LGHNT, CDR2 FRNRAP. Deletions cut 4 bases from V and 6 bases from J, with 3 bases between.

In this sample, this clonotype turned up a few times. V usage is TRBV20-1 and J usage is TRBJ1-3, with TRBD1 identical over 9 bases. The CDR3 totals 13 residues. The V gene's germline CDR1 is DFQATT and CDR2 SNEGSKA (reference sequence). With 4 bases clipped from V and 7 bases from J, the junction kept 5 bases outside the gene matches. The CDR3 DNA follows: TGCAGTGCTACACAGGGGGCGATTAACACCATATATTTT. This gives the protein CSATQGAINTIYF.

This clonotype was seen many times. V gene TRBV18 combines with J gene TRBJ1-3, with D tentatively TRBD1 (5 bases). Germline CDR1 reads KGHSH; CDR2 reads LQKENI. The CDR3 is 14 amino acids. V lost 3 bases and J 6 bases, leaving 12 bases between the germline ends. Here the CDR3 DNA reads TGTGCCAGCTCACCCTGGGGGGAAGCAAACACCATATATTTT. Residues: CASSPWGEANTIYF.

This clonotype was counted many times. The chain uses TRBV6-1 and TRBJ1-5, with D perhaps matching TRBD1 (6 bases). V dropped 6 bases and J dropped 1 base, with 16 bases sitting between them. The length of the CDR3 is 16 residues. CDR1 MNHNS and CDR2 SASEGT come from the germline V gene. CDR3 loop: CASRAPGEWSNQPQHF. The CDR3 nucleotides are TGTGCCAGCAGAGCTCCAGGGGAGTGGAGCAATCAGCCCCAGCATTTT.